A single sample is the source of the 32 T cell receptor beta chains below, sequenced in a study of spatial heterogeneity in lung cancer. Study-level results: Tumor mutation counts were tracked by expanded intratumoral alpha and beta TCR counts.

No antigen is known for these receptors. Time point denoted: sample taken at primary tumor resection. TCRdb independently ran MiXCR on the 5' RACE reads; one entry per CDR3 protein. Here the sample spans 24,000 or so distinct CDR3 sequences, 8.8% being singletons. This specimen consisted of lung tumor tissue, obtained at surgery. The receptor source for this set is a male donor with early-stage non-small cell lung cancer.

This clonotype was counted between two and nine times. The V gene is TRBV6-1, the J gene TRBJ2-1; D possibly uses TRBD1 or TRBD2 (5 bases each). Trimming took 6 bases from V and 6 from J, leaving 12 bases between them. The CDR3 sequence is 13 residues long. Germline V CDR1 and CDR2: MNHNS, SASEGT. The CDR3 region has the DNA TGTGCCAGCAGGCCCGTGGGGGTCAATGAGCAGTTCTTC. Amino acid sequence: CASRPVGVNEQFF.

This clonotype was picked up many times. This chain connects TRBV7-2 to TRBJ1-2, with TRBD1 as a possible D gene (6 bases). Trimming stripped 5 bases from V and 5 bases from J, with 9 bases between. Germline V gives CDR1 SGHTA, CDR2 FQGNSA. There are 12 residues in the CDR3. CDR3 DNA: TGTGCCAGCAGCCCCGGACAGTATGGCTACACCTTC. It is translated as CASSPGQYGYTF.

This clonotype occurred a few times. The chain links TRBV2 to TRBJ1-1, with a possible D match to TRBD1 (5 bases). V was cut by 7 bases and J by 1 base, with 16 bases left in between. This CDR3 is built from 15 residues. Germline V gene lookup returns CDR1 SNHLY and CDR2 FYNNEI. This CDR3 reads CASKILRETNTEAFF. As DNA, the CDR3 is TGTGCCAGCAAGATCCTCAGGGAAACGAACACTGAAGCTTTCTTT.

This clonotype was seen repeatedly, ten times or more. This rearrangement joins TRBV5-4 to TRBJ1-1; D is uncertain. The CDR3 loop spans 13 amino acids. V shed 1 base and J shed 1 base, with 5 bases lying between them. The germline V gene has CDR1 SGHNT and CDR2 YYREEE (reference sequence). CDR3 nucleotides: TGTGCCAGCAGCTTGACTGAGAACACTGAAGCTTTCTTT. It specifies CASSLTENTEAFF.

This clonotype was observed many times. The chain has TRBV9 and TRBJ1-3; 9 nucleotides align to TRBD1. With V trimmed by 4 bases and J by 3 bases, 8 bases remained unmatched. The CDR3 sequence is 16 residues long. Looked up from germline, CDR1 is SGDLS and CDR2 is YYNGEE. The DNA for the CDR3 is TGTGCCAGCAGCAGATCGGGACAGGGCTTTGGAAACACCATATATTTT. Residues: CASSRSGQGFGNTIYF.

The chain has TRBV7-3 and TRBJ2-1; TRBD2 matches 9 bases. V dropped 1 base and J dropped 8; count of bases not matched to a gene: 6. The CDR3 runs 15 residues. CDR1 and CDR2 (germline): SGHTA, FQGTGA. The CDR3 DNA reads TGTGCCAGCAGCTTAATGGCGGGGGGGCCGCATGAGCAGTTCTTC. Its translation is CASSLMAGGPHEQFF.

This clonotype was recorded at least ten times. The chain employs TRBV28 and TRBJ2-5; D not certain. In germline, CDR1 is MDHEN, CDR2 SYDVKM. This CDR3 comprises 11 residues. Trimming removed 8 bases from V and 5 bases from J, with 9 bases in between. CDR3 nucleotide sequence: TGTGCCAGCCACGACGGGGAGACCCAGTACTTC. It yields the protein CASHDGETQYF.

This clonotype was observed many times. The rearrangement links TRBV11-1 to TRBJ2-3, with no clear D. There are 16 residues in the CDR3. CDR1 and CDR2 (germline): SGHAT, FQDESV (reference sequence). Trimming took off 2 bases at V and 2 bases at J, with 14 bases between the two ends. CDR3 DNA: TGTGCCAGCAGCTTATTGGTCGAGGCCTTCACAGATACGCAGTATTTT. Protein product: CASSLLVEAFTDTQYF.

A single count supports this clonotype. The CDR3 protein is CASSPYQGSANTGELFF. In DNA, the CDR3 is TGTGCCAGCTCACCCTACCAGGGGTCCGCGAACACCGGGGAGCTGTTTTTT. V usage is TRBV18 and J usage is TRBJ2-2, with a tentative D call TRBD1 (6 bases). Germline CDR1 KGHSH, CDR2 LQKENI. CDR3 length equals 17 residues. V gave up 3 bases and J gave up 0 bases, with 14 bases separating them.

This chain connects TRBV2 to TRBJ1-4; D remains unclear. From germline, CDR1 is SNHLY and CDR2 FYNNEI. The length of the CDR3 is 13 residues. Deletions cut 6 bases from V and 4 bases from J, with 9 bases between. The chain's CDR3 is CASSRDHNEKLFF. The CDR3, as DNA: TGTGCCAGCAGCCGGGATCATAATGAAAAACTGTTTTTT.

The rearrangement uses TRBV7-2 and TRBJ2-3; TRBD2 agrees at 8 bases. The V gene's germline CDR1 is SGHTA and CDR2 FQGNSA. The V gene end was trimmed by 5 bases and the J gene end by 2 bases; junction bases not matched to a gene: 9. The CDR3 consists of 16 residues. The CDR3 spells CASSRGGLALTDTQYF. The CDR3 nucleotides are TGTGCCAGCAGCAGAGGTGGACTAGCTCTCACAGATACGCAGTATTTT.

The chain combines TRBV21-1 with TRBJ2-7; the table's D call TRBD2 went unverified against the DNA. TRBV21-1 is a pseudogene locus. The CDR3 is 15 residues long. The CDR3 DNA follows: TGTGCCAGCAGCAATCTTGAGGGAGTGAAGCACGAGCAGTACTTC. Amino acid sequence: CASSNLEGVKHEQYF.

This clonotype was recorded at least ten times. The chain couples TRBV28 to TRBJ2-4; no firm D call. This CDR3 spans 15 amino acids. Germline assignment: CDR1 MDHEN and CDR2 SYDVKM. Trimming stripped 6 bases from V and 1 base from J, with 13 bases between. CDR3 residues: CASREKGWAKNIQYF. CDR3 bases: TGTGCCAGCAGGGAGAAGGGATGGGCCAAAAACATTCAGTACTTC.

This clonotype was picked up a small number of times. The V call is TRBV20-1, the J call TRBJ2-1; perhaps TRBD2 as D (5 bases). The ends were cut back, 3 bases at V and 8 bases at J, with 17 bases in the middle. The CDR3 spans 14 residues. The germline V gene has CDR1 DFQATT and CDR2 SNEGSKA (reference sequence). The CDR3 region is CSASGPPRGYEQFF. The CDR3 DNA sequence: TGCAGTGCTAGCGGGCCCCCCCGCGGGTATGAGCAGTTCTTC.

This rearrangement joins TRBV10-3 to TRBJ2-1, with 7 bases identical to TRBD2. Unmatched junction bases numbered 8, after V lost 8 bases and J lost 7 bases. From germline, CDR1 is ENHRY and CDR2 SYGVKD. The CDR3 extends over 13 amino acids. CDR3 in DNA: TGTGCCATCCAGGTCGGGGGGAAAAATGAGCAGTTCTTC. Its translation is CAIQVGGKNEQFF.

This clonotype was counted only a few times. The chain recombines TRBV7-9 with TRBJ2-3, with TRBD2 as a possible D gene (5 bases). V lost 4 bases to trimming and J lost 6 bases, with 11 bases between them. The length of the CDR3 is 13 residues. Germline values: CDR1 SEHNR, CDR2 FQNEAQ (reference sequence). CDR3 region: CASSSRGPDTQYF. The CDR3 DNA sequence: TGTGCCAGCAGCTCCCGCGGGCCGGATACGCAGTATTTT.

This clonotype was recorded many times. The chain recombines TRBV2 with TRBJ2-7; no clear D gene. Germline CDR1 and CDR2: SNHLY and FYNNEI. The length of the CDR3 is 11 residues. Deletions cut 10 bases from V and 4 bases from J, with 11 bases between. CDR3 in DNA: TGTGCCACTCTGGGCGGTTACGAGCAGTACTTC. It encodes CATLGGYEQYF. Complete variable domain (other parts from reference TRBV2 and TRBJ2-7): EPEVTQTPSHQVTQMGQEVILRCVPISNHLYFYWYRQILGQKVEFLVSFYNNEISEKSEIFDDQFSVERPDGSNFTLKIRSTKLEDSAMYFCATLGGYEQYFGPGTRLTVT.

A few counts support this clonotype. The chain has TRBV7-2 and TRBJ2-3; D not resolved. V was shortened by 2 bases and J by 2 bases, with 14 bases between the two germline ends. Germline-derived CDR1 and CDR2 are SGHTA and FQGNSA. The length of the CDR3 is 16 residues. The CDR3 sequence is CASSLRLTTNTDTQYF. The CDR3 DNA is TGTGCCAGCAGCTTACGATTGACAACCAACACAGATACGCAGTATTTT. The variable domain in full, with the rest retrieved from reference TRBV7-2 and TRBJ2-3, is GAGVSQSPSNKVTEKGKDVELRCDPISGHTALYWYRQSLGQGLEFLIYFQGNSAPDKSGLPSDRFSAERTGGSVSTLTIQRTQQEDSAVYLCASSLRLTTNTDTQYFGPGTRLTVL.

V and J are TRBV9 and TRBJ2-1; 11 nucleotides line up with TRBD2. The CDR3 spans 13 residues. The germline gives CDR1 SGDLS, CDR2 YYNGEE. With V trimmed by 2 bases and J by 9 bases, 1 base remained unmatched. CDR3 in DNA: TGTGCCAGCAGCGTGGGGACTAGCGGTGAGCAGTTCTTC. Its protein product is CASSVGTSGEQFF.

This clonotype showed up many times. The rearrangement joins TRBV15 to TRBJ2-1; D is perhaps TRBD2 (6 bases). Germline V gene lookup returns CDR1 LNHNV and CDR2 YYDKDF (reference sequence). The V end lost 5 bases, the J end lost 5 bases, and 13 bases lay between the germline ends. CDR3 length: 14 residues. Here the CDR3 DNA reads TGTGCCACCAGCGGTTCCCGGGGGAACAATGAGCAGTTCTTC. This gives the protein CATSGSRGNNEQFF.

This clonotype appeared many times. The genes are TRBV28 and TRBJ1-5; 9 bases fit TRBD1. J lost 5 bases, V lost 5 bases, and 10 bases had no gene match. The CDR3 covers 16 residues. CDR1 and CDR2 from the germline V gene are MDHEN and SYDVKM. The CDR3 loop reads CASSPGTGGLDQPQHF. DNA for the CDR3: TGTGCCAGCAGTCCCGGAACAGGGGGCTTGGATCAGCCCCAGCATTTT.

This chain links TRBV12-3 or TRBV12-4 with TRBJ2-6, with D unresolved. The V end was cut by 4 bases, the J end by 0 bases, with 7 bases between. This CDR3 contains 15 residues. The CDR3 DNA sequence: TGTGCCAGCAGTTACTACAACTCTGGGGCCAACGTCCTGACTTTC. Amino acid sequence: CASSYYNSGANVLTF.

The V and J genes are TRBV9 and TRBJ2-7, with 11 bases fitting TRBD1. Germline V lookup: CDR1 SGDLS, CDR2 YYNGEE. The CDR3 loop spans 15 amino acids. The V gene end was trimmed by 4 bases and the J gene end by 6 bases; junction bases not matched to a gene: 9. The CDR3 coding sequence is TGTGCCAGCAGCTACACAACCGGGACAGGGGGCGAGCAGTACTTC. Its protein is CASSYTTGTGGEQYF.

In this sample, this clonotype is medium-sized. The chain's CDR3 is CASSSTMKDYEQYF. The CDR3 DNA reads TGTGCCAGCAGCTCTACCATGAAAGACTACGAGCAGTACTTC. The chain uses TRBV7-9 and TRBJ2-7; the D is unclear. Germline CDR1 is SEHNR and CDR2 is FQNEAQ (reference sequence). This CDR3 has 14 residues. Trimming stripped 4 bases from V and 3 bases from J, with 13 bases between.

This clonotype is termed medium-sized. This chain joins TRBV19 and TRBJ2-3; 7 nucleotides agree with TRBD2. The germline gives CDR1 LNHDA, CDR2 SQIVND (reference sequence). Germline trimming cut 3 bases from V and 2 bases from J; bases unmatched to any gene: 5. There are 15 residues in the CDR3. The CDR3 is CASSIWAGVTDTQYF. CDR3 coding DNA: TGTGCCAGTAGTATCTGGGCGGGAGTCACAGATACGCAGTATTTT.

The chain links TRBV4-1 to TRBJ2-5; no definite D call. Per germline, CDR1 MGHRA and CDR2 YSYEKL. V was cut by 1 base and J by 5 bases, with 11 bases left in between. CDR3 length: 14 amino acids. The CDR3 DNA is TGCGCCAGCAGCCAAGTGGCTCTGGCGGAGACCCAGTACTTC. The encoded protein is CASSQVALAETQYF.

The chain combines TRBV18 with TRBJ2-6; D may be TRBD1 (6 bases). CDR3 size: 18 residues. V lost 2 bases, J lost 1 base, and 15 bases lay in between. The germline V gene encodes CDR1 KGHSH and CDR2 LQKENI. The CDR3 nucleotides are TGTGCCAGCTCACCAACCCCAGGGGCGGTTTCTGGGGCCAACGTCCTGACTTTC. Its translation is CASSPTPGAVSGANVLTF. Drawing the rest from reference TRBV18 and TRBJ2-6, the complete variable domain is NAGVMQNPRHLVRRRGQEARLRCSPMKGHSHVYWYRQLPEEGLKFMVYLQKENIIDESGMPKERFSAEFPKEGPSILRIQQVVRGDSAAYFCASSPTPGAVSGANVLTFGAGSRLTVL.

This clonotype came up once. The rearrangement uses TRBV7-2 and TRBJ2-3; 14 bases map to TRBD2. V gave up 5 bases and J gave up 7 bases; unmatched junction bases: 5. From germline, CDR1 is SGHTA and CDR2 FQGNSA. The CDR3 loop spans 15 amino acids. The CDR3 coding sequence is TGTGCCAGCAGCCAGGGACTAGCGGGGGACAATACGCAGTATTTT. Translating it yields CASSQGLAGDNTQYF.

The V call is TRBV9, the J call TRBJ1-2; 7 positions agree with TRBD1. CDR1 SGDLS and CDR2 YYNGEE come from the germline V gene. The CDR3 covers 15 residues. The V and J ends lost 3 bases and 2 bases, in that order; junction bases with no gene match: 7. CDR3 residues: CASSAQGVLNYGYTF. The CDR3 DNA reads TGTGCCAGCAGCGCCCAGGGGGTCTTGAACTATGGCTACACCTTC.

This clonotype was seen repeatedly, ten times or more. The V call is TRBV7-9, the J call TRBJ2-7; 7 bases are a match to TRBD1. CDR3 length: 16 amino acids. V lost 4 bases and J lost 4; bases outside the gene matches: 13. CDR1 SEHNR and CDR2 FQNEAQ come from the germline V gene (reference sequence). The CDR3 loop is CASSSTSSGTDYEQYF. The CDR3 bases are TGTGCCAGCAGCTCGACCAGCTCCGGGACAGATTACGAGCAGTACTTC.

This clonotype appeared many times. The V gene is TRBV7-2, the J gene TRBJ2-7; possibly TRBD1 or TRBD2 for D (5 bases each). V lost 5 bases to trimming and J lost 4 bases, with 24 bases between them. The CDR3 contains 17 residues. The V gene's germline CDR1 is SGHTA and CDR2 FQGNSA. The CDR3 DNA sequence: TGTGCCAGCAGCCTGTACCGGGACCCTAGAATGGTATACGAGCAGTACTTC. As protein: CASSLYRDPRMVYEQYF.

This clonotype is medium-sized. The V and J genes are TRBV2 and TRBJ1-2; D uncertain. The V end was cut by 7 bases, the J end by 4 bases, with 10 bases between. Germline lookup yields CDR1 SNHLY and CDR2 FYNNEI. The CDR3 contains 12 residues. The CDR3 coding sequence is TGTGCCAGCACCACAGAGAGCTATGGCTACACCTTC. Translating it yields CASTTESYGYTF.